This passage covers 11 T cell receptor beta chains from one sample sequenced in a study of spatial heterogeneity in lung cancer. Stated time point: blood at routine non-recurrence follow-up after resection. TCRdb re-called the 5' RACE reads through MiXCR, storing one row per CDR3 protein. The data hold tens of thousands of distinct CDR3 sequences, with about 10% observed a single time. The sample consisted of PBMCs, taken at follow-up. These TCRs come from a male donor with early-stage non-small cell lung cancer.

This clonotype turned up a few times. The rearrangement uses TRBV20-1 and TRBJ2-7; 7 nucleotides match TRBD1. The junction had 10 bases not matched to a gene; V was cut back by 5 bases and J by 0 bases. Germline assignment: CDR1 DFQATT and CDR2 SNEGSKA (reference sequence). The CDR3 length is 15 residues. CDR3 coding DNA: TGCAGTGCTTCGACCGGGGACAGTTCCTCCTACGAGCAGTACTTC. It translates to CSASTGDSSSYEQYF.

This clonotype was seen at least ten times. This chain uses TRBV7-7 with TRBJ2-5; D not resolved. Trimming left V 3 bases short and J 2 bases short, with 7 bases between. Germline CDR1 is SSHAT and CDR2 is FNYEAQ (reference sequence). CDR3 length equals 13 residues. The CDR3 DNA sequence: TGTGCCAGCAGCTTTACCAATCAAGAGACCCAGTACTTC. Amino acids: CASSFTNQETQYF.

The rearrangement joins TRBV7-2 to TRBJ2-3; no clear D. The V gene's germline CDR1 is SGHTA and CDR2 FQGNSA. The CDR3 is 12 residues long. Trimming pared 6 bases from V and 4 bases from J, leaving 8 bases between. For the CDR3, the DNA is TGTGCCAGCAGTCCCGGCGCAGATACGCAGTATTTT. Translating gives CASSPGADTQYF. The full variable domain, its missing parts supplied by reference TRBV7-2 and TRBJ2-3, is GAGVSQSPSNKVTEKGKDVELRCDPISGHTALYWYRQSLGQGLEFLIYFQGNSAPDKSGLPSDRFSAERTGGSVSTLTIQRTQQEDSAVYLCASSPGADTQYFGPGTRLTVL.

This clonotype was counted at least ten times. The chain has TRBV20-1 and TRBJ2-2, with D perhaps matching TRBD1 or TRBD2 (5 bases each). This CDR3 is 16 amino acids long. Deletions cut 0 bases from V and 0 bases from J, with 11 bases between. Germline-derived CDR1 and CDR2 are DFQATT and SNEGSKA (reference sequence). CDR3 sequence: CSARDHGTSNTGELFF. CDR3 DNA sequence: TGCAGTGCTAGAGATCATGGGACCTCGAACACCGGGGAGCTGTTTTTT.

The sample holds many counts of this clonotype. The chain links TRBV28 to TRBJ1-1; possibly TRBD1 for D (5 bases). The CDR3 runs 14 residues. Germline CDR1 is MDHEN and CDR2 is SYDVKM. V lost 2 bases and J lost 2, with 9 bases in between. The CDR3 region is CASSLAGPNTEAFF. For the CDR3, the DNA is TGTGCCAGCAGTTTAGCAGGGCCCAACACTGAAGCTTTCTTT.

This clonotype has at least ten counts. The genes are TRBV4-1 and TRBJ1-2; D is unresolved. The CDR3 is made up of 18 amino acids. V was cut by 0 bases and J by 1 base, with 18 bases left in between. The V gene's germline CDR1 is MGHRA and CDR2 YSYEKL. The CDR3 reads CASSQDLLVLSDNYGYTF. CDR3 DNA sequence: TGCGCCAGCAGCCAAGACCTCCTAGTGTTGTCTGATAACTATGGCTACACCTTC.

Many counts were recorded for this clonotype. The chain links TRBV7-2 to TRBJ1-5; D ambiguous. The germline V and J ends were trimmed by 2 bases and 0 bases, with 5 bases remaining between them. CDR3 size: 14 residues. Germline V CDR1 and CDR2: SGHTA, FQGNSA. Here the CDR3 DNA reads TGTGCCAGCAGCTTACAGGATAGCAATCAGCCCCAGCATTTT. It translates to CASSLQDSNQPQHF.

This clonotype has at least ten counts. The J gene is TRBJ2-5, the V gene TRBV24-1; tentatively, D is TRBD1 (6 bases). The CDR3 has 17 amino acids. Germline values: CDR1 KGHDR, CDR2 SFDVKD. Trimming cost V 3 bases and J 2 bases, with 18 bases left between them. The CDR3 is CATSDGVWGQRQETQYF. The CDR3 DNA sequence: TGTGCCACCAGTGATGGGGTTTGGGGGCAGCGTCAAGAGACCCAGTACTTC.

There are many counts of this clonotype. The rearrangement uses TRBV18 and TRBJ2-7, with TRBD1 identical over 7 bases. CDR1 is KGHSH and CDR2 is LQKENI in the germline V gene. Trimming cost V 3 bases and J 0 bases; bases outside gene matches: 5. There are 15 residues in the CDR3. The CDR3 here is CASSPAGTASYEQYF. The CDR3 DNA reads TGTGCCAGCTCACCCGCCGGGACAGCCTCCTACGAGCAGTACTTC.

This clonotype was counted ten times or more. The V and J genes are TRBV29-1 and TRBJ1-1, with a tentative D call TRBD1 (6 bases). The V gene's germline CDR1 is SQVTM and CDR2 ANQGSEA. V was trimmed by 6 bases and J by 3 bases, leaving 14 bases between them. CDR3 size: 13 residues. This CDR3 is CSVSDRMDTEAFF. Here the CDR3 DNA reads TGCAGCGTCTCAGACAGGATGGACACTGAAGCTTTCTTT.

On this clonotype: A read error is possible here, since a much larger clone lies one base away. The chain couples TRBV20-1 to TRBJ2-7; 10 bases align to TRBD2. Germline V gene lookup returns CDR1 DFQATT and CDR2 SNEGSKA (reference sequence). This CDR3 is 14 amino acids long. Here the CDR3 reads CSARDPSGGYEQNF. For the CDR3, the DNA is TGCAGTGCTAGAGACCCTAGCGGGGGATACGAGCAGAACTTC.